The source of this T cell receptor (beta chain) is a study of OX40 agonist ivuxolimab in advanced cancers. Clones were sequenced by immunoSEQ multiplex PCR, and TCRdb holds only the in-frame ones, with some missing. The table has over 25,000 clones, around 80% seen once. Deletions cut 3 bases from V and 4 bases from J, with 4 bases between. CDR3 length equals 11 residues. Germline V gene data show CDR1 as MDHEN and CDR2 as SYDVKM. This chain links TRBV28 with TRBJ2-7; D gene uncertain. This clonotype was sampled from an adult with an advanced solid tumor such as melanoma, head and neck, liver or kidney cancer. Sequences were derived from CD4+ or CD8+ T cells sorted from blood, sampled in a trial of the OX40 agonist ivuxolimab. As DNA, the CDR3 is TGTGCCAGCAGTTTTGAGTACGAGCAGTACTTC. It specifies CASSFEYEQYF. The full variable domain, its missing parts supplied by reference TRBV28 and TRBJ2-7, is DVKVTQSSRYLVKRTGEKVFLECVQDMDHENMFWYRQDPGLGLRLIYFSYDVKMKEKGDIPEGYSVSREKKERFSLILESASTNQTSMYLCASSFEYEQYFGPGTRLTVT.